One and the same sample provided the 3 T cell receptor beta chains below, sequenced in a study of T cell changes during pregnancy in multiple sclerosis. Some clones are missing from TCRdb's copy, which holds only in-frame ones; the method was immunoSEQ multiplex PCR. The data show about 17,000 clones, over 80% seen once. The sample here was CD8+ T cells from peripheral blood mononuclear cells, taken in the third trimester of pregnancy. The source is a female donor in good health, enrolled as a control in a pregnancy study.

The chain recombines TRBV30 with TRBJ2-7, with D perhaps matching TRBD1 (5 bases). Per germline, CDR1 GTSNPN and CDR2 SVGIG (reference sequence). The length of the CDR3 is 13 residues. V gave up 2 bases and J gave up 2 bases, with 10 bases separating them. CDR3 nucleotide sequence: TGTGCCTGGAGTTCAGGGCACGCCTACGAGCAGTACTTC. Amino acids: CAWSSGHAYEQYF.

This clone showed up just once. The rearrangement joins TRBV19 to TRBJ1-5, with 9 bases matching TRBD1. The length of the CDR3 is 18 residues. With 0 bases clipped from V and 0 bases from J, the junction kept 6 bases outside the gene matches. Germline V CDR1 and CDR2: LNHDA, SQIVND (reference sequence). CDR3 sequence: CASSIERTGVYSNQPQHF. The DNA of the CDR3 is TGTGCCAGTAGTATAGAGCGGACAGGGGTATATAGCAATCAGCCCCAGCATTTT. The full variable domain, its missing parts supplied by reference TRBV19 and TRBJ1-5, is DGGITQSPKYLFRKEGQNVTLSCEQNLNHDAMYWYRQDPGQGLRLIYYSQIVNDFQKGDIAEGYSVSREKKESFPLTVTSAQKNPTAFYLCASSIERTGVYSNQPQHFGDGTRLSIL.

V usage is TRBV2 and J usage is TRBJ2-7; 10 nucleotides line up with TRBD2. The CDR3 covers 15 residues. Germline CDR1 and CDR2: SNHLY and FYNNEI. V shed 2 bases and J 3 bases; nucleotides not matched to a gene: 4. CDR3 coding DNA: TGTGCCAGCAGTGAATTAGCGGGAGGTAGCTACGAGCAGTACTTC. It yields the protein CASSELAGGSYEQYF.